This TCR beta chain was identified during a study of human T cells and chemical hapten exposure. The overall study: Patients, chiefly female, had alopecia areata, totalis or universalis.

Comment on this clonotype: Its antigen is undetermined.

The sample's time point: patch test 1, 2 weeks after DPC sensitization. Treatment: therapeutic diphenylcyclopropenone sensitization with weekly scalp DPC. Ahead of each patch test application, blood was drawn. The V and J ends lost 1 base and 4 bases respectively, with 14 bases between them. CDR1 and CDR2 (germline): MGHRA, YSYEKL. This CDR3 region has 15 residues. TCRdb redid the calling of the RACE reads with MiXCR, one entry per CDR3 protein. This table has approximately 100,000 distinct CDR3 sequences, about 10% appearing once. Whole-study results and caveats: The formation of large CDR3 similarity clusters by expanded TCRs significantly exceeded that of controls.

The specimen was whole blood, collected in connection with sensitization to the hapten diphenylcyclopropenone (DPC). The receptor was derived from a woman aged 35 to 49 with alopecia areata. Some clones in this sample may be carry-over from other donors' samples. The chain couples TRBV4-1 to TRBJ2-7; D ambiguous. In DNA form, the CDR3 reads TGCGCCAGCAGCCAAGTAATGGCAGGCCAATACGAGCAGTACTTC. Amino acid sequence: CASSQVMAGQYEQYF.